This TCR beta chain was found in a study of regulatory T cells in long-lasting Graves disease. This clonotype was detected ten times or more. The time point denotes: newly diagnosed GD, antithyroid drugs for less than 3 months. The TCR library was made from RNA that had been extracted from PBMCs in TRIzol. Trimming removed 5 bases from V and 5 bases from J; junction bases left unmatched: 6. The CDR3 is 16 residues long. Building of the TCR beta libraries involved iRepertoire HTBI primers and Arm-PCR of CDR3 regions. TCRdb redid the calling of the multiplex PCR reads with MiXCR, one entry per CDR3 protein. The sample has some 250,000 distinct CDR3 sequences, 20% seen once.

The TCR was taken from a female donor with Graves disease. This chain uses TRBV12-3 or TRBV12-4 with TRBJ2-1, with 13 positions matching TRBD2. Sample: peripheral blood mononuclear cells (PBMCs), taken at new diagnosis, from a patient treated with antithyroid drugs. The DNA of the CDR3 is TGTGCCAGCAGTGTTGGGACTAGCGGGAAGCACAATGAGCAGTTCTTC. This translates into CASSVGTSGKHNEQFF.